This T cell receptor beta chain was recovered during a study of T-cell reconstitution after alpha-beta-depleted transplantation in children. Per the germline V gene, CDR1 is MNHEY and CDR2 is SMNVEV (reference sequence). The junction had 7 bases not matched to a gene; V was cut back by 2 bases and J by 4 bases. CDR3 length: 15 residues. The TCRbeta library incorporated unique molecular identifiers. TCRdb reprocessed the PCR reads via MiXCR and lists one record per CDR3 protein. The sample contains 300,000 or so distinct CDR3 sequences, approximately 9.8% of which appear only once. This sample comprised PBMCs from the stem cell graft donor, obtained from the stem cell graft. The V and J genes are TRBV27 and TRBJ2-5; 7 bases agree with TRBD2. This TCR derives from a human donor who donated a stem cell graft to a child with SCID. CDR3 sequence (DNA): TGTGCCAGCAGTTTAATGGGACTAACAAGAGAGACCCAGTACTTC. This codes for CASSLMGLTRETQYF.